The rows below give T cell receptor beta chains drawn from one sample of a study of patients and donors after allogeneic stem cell transplantation. From the RT-PCR reads, TCRdb called clonotypes with MiXCR, one entry per CDR3 protein. The table lists about a million distinct CDR3 sequences, around 17% of them singletons. Sequenced sample: blood, either unsorted or a sorted T cell fraction (not recorded which). The origin of the receptors is a human donor who was either an allogeneic HSCT recipient or a stem cell or donor lymphocyte infusion donor (not recorded which). It is not recorded whose cells these are; they may come from a transplant donor. The CDR3 runs from the conserved cysteine through the conserved F or W. The D gene is left open where the match is weak. The size field is filled for only some rows; it gives once, few, many or a size class.

D gene: NA; V gene: TRBV2; clone size: NA; J gene: TRBJ2-3; CDR3 DNA: TGTGCCTCGTGGCGGAGCACAGATACGCAGTATTTT; CDR3 protein: CASWRSTDTQYF
D gene: NA; V gene: TRBV19; clone size: NA; J gene: TRBJ1-2; CDR3 DNA: TGTGCCAGTAGTATCGACGGAAACTATGGCTACACCTTC; CDR3 protein: CASSIDGNYGYTF
D gene: NA; V gene: TRBV4-1; clone size: NA; J gene: TRBJ2-7; CDR3 DNA: TGCGCCAGCAGCCAAGATAGCGCAGGGGGAGCGGGCGAGCAGTACTTC; CDR3 protein: CASSQDSAGGAGEQYF
D gene: TRBD2; V gene: TRBV7-9; clone size: NA; J gene: TRBJ2-1; CDR3 DNA: TGTGCCAGCAGCTTTGCGGTAGCGGGAGGGTATGAGCAGTTCTTC; CDR3 protein: CASSFAVAGGYEQFF
D gene: NA; V gene: TRBV18; clone size: few; J gene: TRBJ1-2; CDR3 DNA: TGTGCCAGCTCACCCGCGGGGGAATTCTATGGCTACACCTTC; CDR3 protein: CASSPAGEFYGYTF
D gene: TRBD1; V gene: TRBV12-3/TRBV12-4; clone size: few; J gene: TRBJ2-5; CDR3 DNA: TGTGCCAGCGGGGACAGGGTGTGGGAGACCCAGTACTTC; CDR3 protein: CASGDRVWETQYF
D gene: TRBD1; V gene: TRBV5-1; clone size: NA; J gene: TRBJ1-6; CDR3 DNA: TGCGCCAGCAGCTTGACCGACAGGGTTGATTCACCCCTCCACTTT; CDR3 protein: CASSLTDRVDSPLHF
D gene: NA; V gene: TRBV11-3; clone size: few; J gene: TRBJ1-6; CDR3 DNA: TGTGCCAGCTCTGATCTGCCGGATTCACCCCTCCACTTT; CDR3 protein: CASSDLPDSPLHF
D gene: TRBD2; V gene: TRBV5-4; clone size: NA; J gene: TRBJ2-5; CDR3 DNA: TGTGCCAGCAGCCCCAGGACTAGCGGGAAAGAGACCCAGTACTTC; CDR3 protein: CASSPRTSGKETQYF
D gene: NA; V gene: TRBV12-3/TRBV12-4; clone size: many; J gene: TRBJ1-1; CDR3 DNA: TGTGCCAGCAGTTTTTACGTAAGGAACACTGAAGCTTTCTTT; CDR3 protein: CASSFYVRNTEAFF
D gene: NA; V gene: TRBV5-1; clone size: many; J gene: TRBJ1-1; CDR3 DNA: TGCGCCAGCAGCTTGGCCGGCCCTGAAGCTTTCTTT; CDR3 protein: CASSLAGPEAFF
D gene: TRBD1; V gene: TRBV5-1; clone size: NA; J gene: TRBJ2-5; CDR3 DNA: TGCGCCAGCAGCTTTGGGACAGGGGATGGAGAGACCCAGTACTTC; CDR3 protein: CASSFGTGDGETQYF
D gene: NA; V gene: TRBV5-4; clone size: NA; J gene: TRBJ2-2; CDR3 DNA: TGTGCCAGCAGCTATTATCCGGGACCTTTTAACCCGACGAACACCGGGGAGCTGTTTTTT; CDR3 protein: CASSYYPGPFNPTNTGELFF
D gene: NA; V gene: TRBV12-3/TRBV12-4; clone size: NA; J gene: TRBJ2-5; CDR3 DNA: TGTGCCAGCAGACTCGGGACGCAACAAGAGACCCAGTACTTC; CDR3 protein: CASRLGTQQETQYF
D gene: TRBD2; V gene: TRBV20-1; clone size: few; J gene: TRBJ2-3; CDR3 DNA: TGCAGTGCTAGTCGGTCTAGCGGGAGAAAAGATACGCAGTATTTT; CDR3 protein: CSASRSSGRKDTQYF
D gene: TRBD1; V gene: TRBV7-7; clone size: few; J gene: TRBJ1-4; CDR3 DNA: TGTGCCAGCAGCCAGACAGGGGGTCGGTCTGAAAAACTGTTTTTT; CDR3 protein: CASSQTGGRSEKLFF
D gene: TRBD2; V gene: TRBV12-3/TRBV12-4; clone size: many; J gene: TRBJ2-1; CDR3 DNA: TGTGCCAGCAGTTTAGCACGGCTAGCGGAGGGGAATGAGCAGTTCTTC; CDR3 protein: CASSLARLAEGNEQFF
D gene: NA; V gene: TRBV3-1; clone size: NA; J gene: TRBJ2-1; CDR3 DNA: TGTGCCAGCAGCCATCGGGGGTCTGAGCAGTTCTTC; CDR3 protein: CASSHRGSEQFF
D gene: NA; V gene: TRBV20-1; clone size: NA; J gene: TRBJ2-1; CDR3 DNA: TGCAGTGCTCAGAAAAGAGCTACCTCCTACAATGAGCAGTTCTTC; CDR3 protein: CSAQKRATSYNEQFF
D gene: TRBD2; V gene: TRBV20-1; clone size: NA; J gene: TRBJ2-1; CDR3 DNA: TGCAGTGCTAGAGAGGGCAGCGGGAGGGCGAATGAGCAGTTCTTC; CDR3 protein: CSAREGSGRANEQFF
D gene: NA; V gene: TRBV7-2; clone size: NA; J gene: TRBJ2-1; CDR3 DNA: TGTGCCAGCAGCCCTCGCCACGGGGTTCGGCACAATGAGCAGTTCTTC; CDR3 protein: CASSPRHGVRHNEQFF
D gene: NA; V gene: TRBV6-2/TRBV6-3; clone size: once; J gene: TRBJ1-2; CDR3 DNA: TGTGCCAGCAGCTCGACAGAATCCCCAAGGGGCTACACCTTC; CDR3 protein: CASSSTESPRGYTF
D gene: NA; V gene: TRBV25-1; clone size: few; J gene: TRBJ1-1; CDR3 DNA: TGTGCCAGCAGTGAAAACAGGGAGGGATCTGAAGCTTTCTTT; CDR3 protein: CASSENREGSEAFF
D gene: TRBD1; V gene: TRBV9; clone size: few; J gene: TRBJ2-2; CDR3 DNA: TGTGCCAGCAGCGGGGGGAGGGGGACAGGGCTCACCGGGGAGCTGTTTTTT; CDR3 protein: CASSGGRGTGLTGELFF
D gene: NA; V gene: TRBV9; clone size: NA; J gene: TRBJ2-3; CDR3 DNA: TGTGCCAGCAGCGTAGGGCCTTCAGATACGCAGTATTTT; CDR3 protein: CASSVGPSDTQYF
D gene: TRBD1; V gene: TRBV24-1; clone size: few; J gene: TRBJ2-3; CDR3 DNA: TGTGCCACCAGTGACCGGACAGGATCCCCAGATACGCAGTATTTT; CDR3 protein: CATSDRTGSPDTQYF
D gene: TRBD2; V gene: TRBV27; clone size: NA; J gene: TRBJ2-1; CDR3 DNA: TGTGCCAGCAGTCCCCGGGCTAGCGGGGGGTACTACAATGAGCAGTTCTTC; CDR3 protein: CASSPRASGGYYNEQFF
D gene: NA; V gene: TRBV18; clone size: many; J gene: TRBJ2-3; CDR3 DNA: TGTGCCAGCAGTCCCCGCACAGATACGCAGTATTTT; CDR3 protein: CASSPRTDTQYF
D gene: NA; V gene: TRBV12-3/TRBV12-4; clone size: many; J gene: TRBJ2-7; CDR3 DNA: TGTGCCAGTAGTATAGGACAGCCCTACGAGCAGTACTTC; CDR3 protein: CASSIGQPYEQYF
D gene: TRBD1; V gene: TRBV20-1; clone size: NA; J gene: TRBJ2-7; CDR3 DNA: TGCAGTGCTAGGCCTGCGGGACAGGGGGCTCCCGAGCAGTACTTC; CDR3 protein: CSARPAGQGAPEQYF
D gene: NA; V gene: TRBV28; clone size: NA; J gene: TRBJ1-1; CDR3 DNA: TGTGCCAGCAAGGGGGGGGACGTACGAACTGAAGCTTTCTTT; CDR3 protein: CASKGGDVRTEAFF
D gene: TRBD2; V gene: TRBV6-1; clone size: NA; J gene: TRBJ2-2; CDR3 DNA: TGTGCCAGCAGGGGTCGGACTAGCGGGTTCGCGAACACCGGGGAGCTGTTTTTT; CDR3 protein: CASRGRTSGFANTGELFF